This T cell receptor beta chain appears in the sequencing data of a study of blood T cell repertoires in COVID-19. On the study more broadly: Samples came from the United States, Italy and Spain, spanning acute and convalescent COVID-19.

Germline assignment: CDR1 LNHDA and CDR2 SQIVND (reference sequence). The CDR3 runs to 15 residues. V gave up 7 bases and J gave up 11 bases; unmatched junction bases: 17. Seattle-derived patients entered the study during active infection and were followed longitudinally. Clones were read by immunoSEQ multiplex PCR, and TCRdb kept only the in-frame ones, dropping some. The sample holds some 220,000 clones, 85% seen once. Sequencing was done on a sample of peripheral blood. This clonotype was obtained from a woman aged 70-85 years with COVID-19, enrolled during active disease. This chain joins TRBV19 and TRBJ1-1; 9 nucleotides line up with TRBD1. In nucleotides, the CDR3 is TGTGCCAGTAATTCCCCGTCAGGGACAGGGATCGTTGCTTTCTTT. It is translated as CASNSPSGTGIVAFF.